The following is a T cell receptor beta chain sequence with its context. These data originate in a study of graft-versus-host responses after intestinal transplantation. This CDR3 spans 13 amino acids. Germline-derived CDR1 and CDR2 are GTSNPN and SVGIG (reference sequence). This table comes from immunoSEQ multiplex PCR, and its TCRdb copy is limited to in-frame clones, with some not included. The sample lists roughly 5,500 clones, roughly 30% seen once, with 5.4% in the top ten. The material sequenced was alloreactive CD4+ T cells from a mixed lymphocyte reaction culture, taken before transplantation. The subset was: CFSE-low proliferating T cells sorted from approximately six-day pre-transplant mixed lymphocyte reaction (GvH or HvG direction). The sequence came from a human patient who was an organ donor for intestinal transplantation. The J gene is TRBJ2-3, the V gene TRBV30; 11 bases are a match to TRBD2. This chain's CDR3 is CGRGLAVTDTQYF. CDR3 DNA: TGTGGAAGGGGACTAGCGGTCACAGATACGCAGTATTTT.